This entry concerns a single T cell receptor beta chain. Assay: immunoSEQ multiplex PCR; the TCRdb copy retains only in-frame clones and omits some. There are 100,000 or so clones in the sample; approximately 70% occur only once, and around 26% lies in the top ten. This entry belongs to a study of shared clonotypes between healthy human individuals. CDR1 and CDR2 (germline): MNHEY, SMNVEV (reference sequence). The V and J ends lost 5 bases and 1 base respectively, with 8 bases between them. This CDR3 spans 13 amino acids. Donors were healthy HIV-negative adults without recently reported acute infections or vaccinations.

This chain joins TRBV27 and TRBJ1-1; D possibly corresponds to TRBD1 (5 bases). The sample was memory CD8+ T cells sorted from blood. Subset of the sample: CD45RO+ cells pooled with CCR7-negative TemRA cells. This TCR was recovered from a woman aged 30 to 39 in good health. This chain's CDR3 is CASSGAGNTEAFF. The CDR3 DNA reads as TGTGCCAGCAGTGGGGCAGGGAACACTGAAGCTTTCTTT.